The next 18 T cell receptor beta chains were all read from a single sample in a study of T cell responses to AZD1222 COVID-19 vaccine (dated by TCRdb to the early 2020s). The library was prepared using the immunoSEQ multiplex PCR assay. TCRdb holds this immuneACCESS table with in-frame rearrangements only. Some clones are missing; in checked studies, unresolved V genes explain under half, and the rest has no known cause. In this sample the table shows 95,000 to 150,000 clones, over 75% of which occur a single time. The top ten constitute approximately 1.1% of the sample. The time point label of this sample denotes: baseline before first vaccination. This material consisted of peripheral blood, taken on day 0 of AZD1222 vaccination. Receptors were obtained from an adult in good health.

V and J are TRBV9 and TRBJ2-7, with a possible D match to TRBD1 (5 bases). The germline V and J ends were trimmed by 0 bases and 6 bases, with 13 bases remaining between them. Germline V gives CDR1 SGDLS, CDR2 YYNGEE. CDR3 length equals 14 residues. CDR3 sequence (DNA): TGTGCCAGCAGCGTAGCTGTCGCACAGGTCGAGCAGTACTTC. Translated: CASSVAVAQVEQYF.

The CDR3 reads CASSLDRGDYEQYF. In DNA form, the CDR3 reads TGCGCCAGCAGTCTGGACAGGGGGGACTACGAGCAGTACTTC. The genes are TRBV4-3 and TRBJ2-7; TRBD1 agrees at 10 bases. This CDR3 region has 14 residues. In germline, CDR1 is LGHNA, CDR2 YSLEER. Losses at the gene ends were 6 bases for V and 3 bases for J; bases not matched to a gene: 5.

The gene calls are TRBV15 and TRBJ1-4; D unclear. Between the trimmed V and J ends, which lost 0 bases and 10 bases, there was a span of 12 bases. CDR1 and CDR2 (germline): LNHNV, YYDKDF (reference sequence). The CDR3 contains 14 residues. CDR3 bases: TGTGCCACCAGCAGAGATAGGGCGGCTGGAAAACTGTTTTTT. The encoded protein is CATSRDRAAGKLFF.

The chain recombines TRBV12-3 or TRBV12-4 with TRBJ2-3; unclear D gene. The V end was cut by 6 bases, the J end by 2 bases, with 6 bases between. The CDR3 totals 12 residues. CDR3 residues: CASRGPTDTQYF. The CDR3 DNA reads as TGTGCCAGCAGGGGTCCCACAGATACGCAGTATTTT.

The rearrangement links TRBV2 to TRBJ2-7, with TRBD1 identical over 7 bases. In germline, CDR1 is SNHLY, CDR2 FYNNEI. The CDR3 length is 15 residues. V was clipped by 6 bases and J by 1 base; unmatched bases: 9. CDR3 loop: CASSKGQQVSYEQYF. CDR3 sequence (DNA): TGTGCCAGCAGCAAGGGACAGCAGGTTTCCTACGAGCAGTACTTC. The full variable domain, completed using reference TRBV2 and TRBJ2-7, is EPEVTQTPSHQVTQMGQEVILRCVPISNHLYFYWYRQILGQKVEFLVSFYNNEISEKSEIFDDQFSVERPDGSNFTLKIRSTKLEDSAMYFCASSKGQQVSYEQYFGPGTRLTVT.

The CDR3 sequence is CASSQTTGTGFLYGYTF. For the CDR3, the DNA is TGTGCCAGCAGCCAGACGACCGGGACAGGATTCTTATATGGCTACACCTTC. The chain has TRBV14 and TRBJ1-2; 8 bases are a match to TRBD1. Trimming removed 3 bases from V and 5 bases from J; junction bases left unmatched: 14. CDR3 size: 17 residues. CDR1 and CDR2 (germline): SGHDN, FVKESK. Full variable domain (outside the CDR3, taken from reference TRBV14 and TRBJ1-2): EAGVTQFPSHSVIEKGQTVTLRCDPISGHDNLYWYRRVMGKEIKFLLHFVKESKQDESGMPNNRFLAERTGGTYSTLKVQPAELEDSGVYFCASSQTTGTGFLYGYTFGSGTRLTVV.

The chain is built from TRBV12-5 and TRBJ2-2, with D uncertain. Germline V gene data show CDR1 as LGHNT and CDR2 as FRNRAP. V gave up 3 bases and J gave up 9 bases, with 14 bases separating them. The CDR3 is 14 residues long. The CDR3 DNA is TGTGCTAGTGGTTTTAACACTGGAGCCCGGGAGCTGTTTTTT. This translates into CASGFNTGARELFF.

V gene TRBV4-1 combines with J gene TRBJ1-6, with unresolved D. Germline CDR1 MGHRA, CDR2 YSYEKL. Trimming pared 1 base from V and 0 bases from J, leaving 10 bases between. This CDR3 is built from 17 residues. CDR3 protein: CASSQVLASSYNSPLHF. CDR3 DNA: TGCGCCAGCAGCCAAGTCTTGGCGAGCTCCTATAATTCACCCCTCCACTTT.

V gene TRBV4-1 combines with J gene TRBJ2-5; 10 nucleotides line up with TRBD2. V lost 4 bases, J lost 3 bases, and 2 bases stayed unmatched. The CDR3 totals 14 residues. Germline values: CDR1 MGHRA, CDR2 YSYEKL. The DNA for the CDR3 is TGCGCCAGCAGCCCGCTAGCGGGGGAAGAGACCCAGTACTTC. Residues: CASSPLAGEETQYF.

The count of this clone is one. The chain links TRBV11-2 to TRBJ2-1; 8 bases map to TRBD1. The J segment lost 7 bases and the V segment lost 3 bases, leaving 5 bases of the junction unmatched. This CDR3 region has 14 residues. The germline CDR1 and CDR2 sequences are SGHAT and FQNNGV. The chain's CDR3 is CASSFQGAYNEQFF. CDR3 in DNA: TGTGCCAGCAGCTTCCAGGGGGCGTATAATGAGCAGTTCTTC.

CDR3 protein: CAISAQGGLPEEGGELFF. The CDR3 coding sequence is TGTGCCATCAGTGCTCAGGGGGGACTCCCGGAGGAGGGCGGGGAGCTGTTTTTT. This chain connects TRBV10-3 to TRBJ2-2; D possibly corresponds to TRBD1 (7 bases). Germline CDR1 reads ENHRY; CDR2 reads SYGVKD. The CDR3 consists of 18 residues. V lost 4 bases and J 7 bases, leaving 25 bases between the germline ends.

This clone occurred once. The V and J genes are TRBV27 and TRBJ2-1, with 10 bases matching TRBD1. This CDR3 is built from 15 residues. The germline CDR1 and CDR2 sequences are MNHEY and SMNVEV (reference sequence). V was pared by 2 bases and J by 8 bases, with 6 bases of the junction left unmatched. CDR3 loop: CASSLAAGTGDEQFF. Here the CDR3 DNA reads TGTGCCAGCAGTTTAGCAGCCGGGACAGGGGATGAGCAGTTCTTC.

The chain employs TRBV2 and TRBJ1-1; no firm D call. The ends were cut back, 3 bases at V and 3 bases at J, with 5 bases in the middle. CDR3 length: 12 residues. Germline CDR1 is SNHLY and CDR2 is FYNNEI. The CDR3 DNA follows: TGTGCCAGCAGTGAGGTAGACACTGAAGCTTTCTTT. Translated, it gives CASSEVDTEAFF.

V gene TRBV5-1 combines with J gene TRBJ2-3; D is uncertain. The CDR3 consists of 11 residues. V lost 6 bases to trimming and J lost 5 bases, with 7 bases between them. Germline CDR1 SGHRS, CDR2 YFSETQ. CDR3 amino acids: CASTEEDTQYF. CDR3 DNA sequence: TGCGCCAGCACCGAAGAAGATACGCAGTATTTT. The whole variable domain, filled in from reference TRBV5-1 and TRBJ2-3, reads KAGVTQTPRYLIKTRGQQVTLSCSPISGHRSVSWYQQTPGQGLQFLFEYFSETQRNKGNFPGRFSGRQFSNSRSEMNVSTLELGDSALYLCASTEEDTQYFGPGTRLTVL.

This clone was observed a single time. This chain uses TRBV27 with TRBJ2-7; D is ambiguous. Looked up from germline, CDR1 is MNHEY and CDR2 is SMNVEV (reference sequence). This CDR3 is built from 13 residues. The V gene lost 2 bases and the J gene lost 3 bases, with 8 bases spanning the gap. CDR3 amino acids: CASSLARYYEQYF. The CDR3 coding sequence is TGTGCCAGCAGTTTAGCTCGCTACTACGAGCAGTACTTC.

The rearrangement uses TRBV3-1 (or the pseudogene TRBV3-2) and TRBJ2-3; 7 positions agree with TRBD1. This CDR3 region has 13 residues. V lost 6 bases to trimming and J lost 11 bases; unmatched junction nucleotides: 11. Germline V gene lookup returns CDR1 LGHDT and CDR2 YNNKEL (reference sequence). Here the CDR3 DNA reads TGTGCCAGCAGGGAAAGAGGGGGCTCTGTGCAGTATTTT. Translation: CASRERGGSVQYF.

The chain uses TRBV5-1 and TRBJ1-6, with 10 bases that match TRBD1. This CDR3 spans 15 amino acids. J gave up 7 bases and V 0 bases, and 1 base lay outside the gene matches. The germline CDR1 and CDR2 sequences are SGHRS and YFSETQ. The CDR3 DNA sequence: TGCGCCAGCAGCTTGGGGACAGGGGGGAATTCACCCCTCCACTTT. Its protein product is CASSLGTGGNSPLHF.

This clone was seen only a few times. The V call is TRBV19, the J call TRBJ2-2; 8 nucleotides align to TRBD1. The germline V gene encodes CDR1 LNHDA and CDR2 SQIVND (reference sequence). This CDR3 region has 17 residues. V trimming: 4 bases; J trimming: 1 base; junction bases outside the gene matches: 8. CDR3 DNA: TGTGCCAGTAGTACCGGTTTCGGGACAGGGAACACCGGGGAGCTGTTTTTT. Protein product: CASSTGFGTGNTGELFF.